This entry features one TCR beta chain sequence. Its cognate antigen is unknown. The sample comes from a study of T cell responses to AZD1222 COVID-19 vaccine. Study-level background: Whether given at about 4 or about 12 weeks, second doses were pooled. Study-wide points: It was only a handful of AZD1222 recipients who were seropositive at baseline. Spike as a whole was targeted by vaccine-associated CD4 TCRs, dominant at 160-218 and 743-854. The donor group comprised mostly white British people and more females; the analysis possibly underestimated clonal diversity.

Generated by immunoSEQ multiplex PCR, the TCRdb table keeps only in-frame clones and is missing some. Altogether 100,000 to 150,000 clones are present, just under 95% being singletons, with the ten largest covering around 7%. This receptor was identified in an adult in good health. This specimen was peripheral blood, taken on day 0 of AZD1222 vaccination.

In nucleotides, the CDR3 is TGTGCCAGCAGGCCCGGGACAGGGGTCAACACTGAAGCTTTCTTT. Translating gives CASRPGTGVNTEAFF. V usage is TRBV28 and J usage is TRBJ1-1; 10 bases line up with TRBD1. J was trimmed by 2 bases and V by 6 bases; bases with no gene match: 6. The CDR3 has 15 residues. The germline V gene has CDR1 MDHEN and CDR2 SYDVKM.